This T cell receptor (beta chain) was found in a study of CD4 and CD8 cells across lung adenocarcinoma regions. CDR3 length equals 13 residues. The V and J ends lost 6 bases and 5 bases respectively, with 13 bases between them. CDR1 is MNHNS and CDR2 is SASEGT in the germline V gene. In its sample, this clonotype was seen a few times. TCRdb re-derived calls from the PCR reads in MiXCR, one entry per CDR3 protein. This sample has some 19,000 distinct CDR3 sequences, with roughly half found just once. The patients had localized lung adenocarcinoma, a non-small cell subtype. The sequenced material came from CD8+ T cells from the center of a lung tumor. The chain recombines TRBV6-1 with TRBJ1-1; tentative D call: TRBD1 (5 bases). The source is a female donor with lung adenocarcinoma. The CD4 and CD8 labels of this study may be unreliable. The CDR3 sequence: CASRGSKGTEAFF. For the CDR3, the DNA is TGTGCCAGCAGGGGATCAAAGGGGACTGAAGCTTTCTTT.